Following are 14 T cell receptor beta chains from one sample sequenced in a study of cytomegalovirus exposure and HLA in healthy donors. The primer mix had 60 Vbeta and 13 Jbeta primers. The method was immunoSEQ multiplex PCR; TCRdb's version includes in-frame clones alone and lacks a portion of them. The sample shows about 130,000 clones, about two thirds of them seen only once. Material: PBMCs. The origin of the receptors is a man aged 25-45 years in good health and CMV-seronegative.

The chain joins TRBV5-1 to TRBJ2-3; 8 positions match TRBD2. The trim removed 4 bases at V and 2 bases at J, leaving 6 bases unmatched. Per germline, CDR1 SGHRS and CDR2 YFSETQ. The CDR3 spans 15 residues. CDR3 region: CASSPRGGLTDTQYF. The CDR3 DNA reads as TGCGCCAGCAGCCCCCGGGGGGGCCTCACAGATACGCAGTATTTT.

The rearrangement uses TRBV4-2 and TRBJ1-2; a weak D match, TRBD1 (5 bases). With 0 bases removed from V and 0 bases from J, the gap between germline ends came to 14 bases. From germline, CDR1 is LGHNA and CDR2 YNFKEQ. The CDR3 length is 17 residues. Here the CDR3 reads CASSQDMGWGANYGYTF. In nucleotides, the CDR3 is TGTGCCAGCAGCCAAGATATGGGCTGGGGGGCTAACTATGGCTACACCTTC.

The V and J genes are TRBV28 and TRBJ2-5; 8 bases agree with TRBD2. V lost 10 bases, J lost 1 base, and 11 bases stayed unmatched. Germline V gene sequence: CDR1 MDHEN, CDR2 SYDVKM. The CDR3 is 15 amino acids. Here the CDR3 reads CAIRDGGEAQETQYF. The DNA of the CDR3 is TGTGCCATCCGAGACGGGGGGGAAGCCCAAGAGACCCAGTACTTC.

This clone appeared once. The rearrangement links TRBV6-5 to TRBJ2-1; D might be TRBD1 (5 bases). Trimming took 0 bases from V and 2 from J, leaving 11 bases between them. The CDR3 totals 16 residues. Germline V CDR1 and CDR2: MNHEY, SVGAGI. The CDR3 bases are TGTGCCAGCAGTTACTCGGGGCAGAACCCCTACAATGAGCAGTTCTTC. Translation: CASSYSGQNPYNEQFF.

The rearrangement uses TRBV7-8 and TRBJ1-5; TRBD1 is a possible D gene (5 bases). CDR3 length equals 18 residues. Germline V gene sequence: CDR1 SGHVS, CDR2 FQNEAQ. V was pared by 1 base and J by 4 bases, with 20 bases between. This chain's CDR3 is CASSLERRGRMGNQPQHF. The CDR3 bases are TGTGCCAGCAGCTTAGAGCGACGGGGGAGGATGGGAAATCAGCCCCAGCATTTT.

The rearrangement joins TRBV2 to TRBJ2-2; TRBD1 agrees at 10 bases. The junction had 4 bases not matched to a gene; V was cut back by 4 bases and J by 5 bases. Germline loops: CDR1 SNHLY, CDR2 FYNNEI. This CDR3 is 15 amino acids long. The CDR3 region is CASSGTGGRTGELFF. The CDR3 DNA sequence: TGTGCCAGCAGTGGGACAGGGGGTCGGACCGGGGAGCTGTTTTTT.

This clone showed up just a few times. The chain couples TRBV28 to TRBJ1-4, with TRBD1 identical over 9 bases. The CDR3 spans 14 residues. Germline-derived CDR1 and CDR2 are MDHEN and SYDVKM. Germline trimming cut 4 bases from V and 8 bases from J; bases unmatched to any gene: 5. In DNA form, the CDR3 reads TGTGCCAGCAGTTCAAACAGGGGGCGGGAAAAACTGTTTTTT. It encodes CASSSNRGREKLFF.

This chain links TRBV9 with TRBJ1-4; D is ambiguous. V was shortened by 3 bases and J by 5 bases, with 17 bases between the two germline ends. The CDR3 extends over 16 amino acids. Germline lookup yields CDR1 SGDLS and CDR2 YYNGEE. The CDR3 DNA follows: TGTGCCAGCAGCGGAGCGGGTGGCAGGTTGAATGAAAAACTGTTTTTT. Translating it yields CASSGAGGRLNEKLFF.

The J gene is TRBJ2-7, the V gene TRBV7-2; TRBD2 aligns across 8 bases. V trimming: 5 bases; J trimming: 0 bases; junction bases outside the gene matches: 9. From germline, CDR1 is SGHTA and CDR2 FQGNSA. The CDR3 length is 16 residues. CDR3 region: CASSRIAGYSSYEQYF. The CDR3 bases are TGTGCCAGCAGCCGTATAGCGGGGTATAGCTCCTACGAGCAGTACTTC.

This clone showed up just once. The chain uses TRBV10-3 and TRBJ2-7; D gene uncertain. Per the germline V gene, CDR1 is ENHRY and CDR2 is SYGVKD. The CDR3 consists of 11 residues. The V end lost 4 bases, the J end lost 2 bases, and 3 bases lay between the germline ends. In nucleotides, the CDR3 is TGTGCCATCAGTGGAGCCTACGAGCAGTACTTC. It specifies CAISGAYEQYF.

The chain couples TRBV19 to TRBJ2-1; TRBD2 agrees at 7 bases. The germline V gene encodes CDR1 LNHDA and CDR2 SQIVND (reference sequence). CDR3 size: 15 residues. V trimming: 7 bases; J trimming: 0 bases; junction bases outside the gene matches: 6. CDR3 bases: TGTGCCAGTACTGAAGCGGGGAGCTCCTACAATGAGCAGTTCTTC. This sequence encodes CASTEAGSSYNEQFF.

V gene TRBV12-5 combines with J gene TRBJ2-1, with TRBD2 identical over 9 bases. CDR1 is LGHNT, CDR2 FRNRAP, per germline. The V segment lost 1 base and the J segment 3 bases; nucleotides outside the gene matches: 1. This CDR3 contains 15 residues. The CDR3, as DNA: TGTGCTAGTGGTTTGGGTAGCGGGGGCTACAATGAGCAGTTCTTC. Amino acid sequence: CASGLGSGGYNEQFF.

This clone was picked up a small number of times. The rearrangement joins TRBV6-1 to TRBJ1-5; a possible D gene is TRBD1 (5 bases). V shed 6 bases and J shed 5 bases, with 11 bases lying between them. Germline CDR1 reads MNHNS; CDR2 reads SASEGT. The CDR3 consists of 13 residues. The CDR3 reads CASRADRDQPQHF. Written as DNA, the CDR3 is TGTGCCAGCAGAGCTGACAGAGATCAGCCCCAGCATTTT.

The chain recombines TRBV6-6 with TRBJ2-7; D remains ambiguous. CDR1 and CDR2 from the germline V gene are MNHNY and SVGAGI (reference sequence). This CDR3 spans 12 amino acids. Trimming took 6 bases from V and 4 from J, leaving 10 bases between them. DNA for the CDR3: TGTGCCAGCAGAACACAGCAATACGAGCAGTACTTC. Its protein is CASRTQQYEQYF.